Below, one T cell receptor beta chain is given with its context. Its binding antigen is unknown. The reads were generated on a NextSeq 550. The Human TCR Profiling Kit (MiLaboratory) was used to prepare UMI-labeled 5' RACE TRB cDNA libraries. cDNA synthesis used the entire amount of extracted RNA, and PCR amplification then used the entire amount of cDNA produced. The libraries were made side by side, with each library going through the same number of PCR cycles. On the authors' methods: About 57,000 +/- 9,900 unique UMI-labeled TRB cDNA molecules per library were extracted with MIGEC and MiXCR, with at least two reads per UMI required. On average, each library contained about 40,000 +/- 10,000 functional in-frame TRB CDR3 nucleotide clonotypes without stop codons. After each sample was downsampled to 5000 UMI-labeled TRB molecules, VDJtools was used to calculate diversity metrics such as normalized Shannon-Wiener and Chao1. For the central five CDR3 residues, VDJtools calculated physicochemical properties weighted by clonotype size, namely interaction energy, strength, volume and Kidera factor 4. The reads were reprocessed in TCRdb, with one entry per CDR3 protein sequence and no accompanying DNA. The V and J calls shown here were made by TCRdb, not taken from the authors' results. In this sample's table one finds roughly 61,000 distinct CDR3 sequences. The ten largest make up roughly 0.58% of the sample.

The sample is drawn from a study of CXCR3-negative and CXCR3-positive naive CD8 T cells (dated by TCRdb to between 2018 and 2020). Study-wide context: In total, 120 million to 150 million TRB reads were obtained, which works out to roughly 1.5 +/- 0.3 million reads per library. Diversity and physicochemical repertoire analyses were performed on some eleven donors pooled from two independent experiments. TRBV-TRBJ cluster analysis included naive subsets from 5 donors and memory cells from 3 donors.

For every CD8+ T cell subset, approximately 330,000 cells were flow-sorted straight into RLT lysis buffer, and each subset was sorted in triplicate. Naive CD8+ T cells were defined stringently as CD45RO-CCR7+CD27+CD95- to exclude memory contaminants. Peripheral blood mononuclear cells were isolated from buffy coats by standard density gradient centrifugation. Naive CXCR3-negative and CXCR3-positive CD8+ T cells were flow-sorted using a FACSAria III. Total RNA was extracted from sorted cells with an RNeasy Mini Kit. The CDR3 measures 13 amino acids from cysteine to phenylalanine. No DNA is listed. CDR1 SQVTM and CDR2 ANQGSEA are derived from the germline V gene. The paper as a whole reports these results and caveats: Comparably high repertoire diversity was found in both naive subsets, whereas much lower repertoire diversity was found in memory CD8+ T cells. TRB CDR3s from CXCR3-positive naive cells showed higher hydrophobicity (lower Kidera factor 4), lower energy, and higher strength and volume indices than CXCR3-negative naive cells. Similar TRBV-TRBJ usage was shown by naive CXCR3-negative and CXCR3-positive cells from the same donor, whereas distinct patterns were shown by memory cells. Because surface CD5, which has been linked to self-reactivity in mice, was comparable between naive subsets, TCR interaction strength was also inferred from TRB CDR3 physicochemical properties. Because CXCR3 expression was partially decreased after cryopreservation, freshly isolated PBMCs were used for most assays.

This receptor was obtained from a human donor in good health. Some clones in this sample may be carry-over from other donors' samples. The source material was naive CXCR3+ CD8+ T cells from blood. The meaning of the sample's cell subset or site label: CD45RO-CCR7+CD27+CD95- naive CD8+ T cells expressing CXCR3 (TNR3+). The sequence joins TRBV29-1 to TRBJ2-2. The CDR3 protein is CSVDEKNTGELFF.